The clone carrying this TCR beta chain came up many times. Antigen specificity is unknown. Coverage ceases 3 residues before the CDR3 finishes, and the germline J gene fills in the end. These data belong to a study of T cell clonality in common variable immunodeficiency. Germline V gene lookup returns CDR1 SEHNR and CDR2 FQNEAQ (reference sequence). This CDR3 has 15 amino acids. Trimming took 5 bases from V and 5 from J; bases not matched to a gene: 9. Method: immunoSEQ multiplex PCR; TCRdb's copy keeps in-frame clones and lacks some. Altogether approximately 56,000 clones were found in the sample, and no singletons occur. General study findings and limits: The cause of increased CVID clonality remains unclear without subpopulation sequencing.

This sequence originates from a person aged 18 to 70 in good health. V usage is TRBV7-9 and J usage is TRBJ2-5; TRBD2 matches at 9 bases. Sequenced material: peripheral blood mononuclear cells. The covered CDR3 bases are TGTGCCAGCAGCAGGCCGGGACTAGCTACCGAGACC. Amino acid sequence: CASSRPGLATET. The CDR3 as a whole reads CASSRPGLATETQYF.